The next 31 T cell receptor beta chains were all read from a single sample in a study of metastatic and nonmetastatic thyroid tumors. None of the patients had undergone any treatment ahead of thyroid surgery. TCRdb re-called the PCR reads via MiXCR. This repertoire shows over 9,500 clones, approximately 30% found once; its top ten account for 15% to 19%. The sample taken for sequencing was tumor tissue. The receptor set was obtained from a male donor with papillary thyroid cancer or a benign thyroid nodule (not recorded which). Some clones in this sample may be carry-over from other donors' samples.

This clone was detected ten times or more. The rearrangement joins TRBV27 to TRBJ2-1; 7 nucleotides align to TRBD2. V was pared by 0 bases and J by 6 bases, with 5 bases of the junction left unmatched. Germline CDR1 reads MNHEY; CDR2 reads SMNVEV (reference sequence). This CDR3 is built from 15 residues. CDR3 DNA: TGTGCCAGCAGTTTATCGTGGGGGGGGGGCAATGAGCAGTTCTTC. Its translation: CASSLSWGGGNEQFF.

The chain recombines TRBV5-1 with TRBJ2-7, with D possibly TRBD1 on 5 matching bases. The CDR3 runs 14 residues. Germline V gives CDR1 SGHRS, CDR2 YFSETQ. Between the trimmed V and J ends, which lost 0 bases and 4 bases, there was a span of 11 bases. The CDR3 protein is CASSLGSDSYEQYF. CDR3 DNA: TGCGCCAGCAGCTTGGGATCTGACAGTTACGAGCAGTACTTC.

In its sample, this clone was seen a few times. The rearrangement links TRBV6-9 to TRBJ1-2; D uncertain. In germline, CDR1 is MNHGY, CDR2 SVAAGI. The CDR3 length is 8 residues. DNA for the CDR3: TGTGCTAACTATGGCTACACCTTC. Translation gives CANYGYTF.

Ten or more counts support this clone. The gene calls are TRBV3-1 and TRBJ2-1, with TRBD2 matching 9 bases. With 2 bases clipped from V and 9 bases from J, the junction kept 5 bases outside the gene matches. CDR1 is LGHDT, CDR2 YNNKEL, per germline (reference sequence). This CDR3 has 14 amino acids. The CDR3 bases are TGTGCCAGCAGCCAACGGCGGGGGGGAGGTGAGCAGTTCTTC. This codes for CASSQRRGGGEQFF.

This clone appeared a few times. The chain has TRBV19 and TRBJ1-5; D is possibly TRBD1 (5 bases). V was shortened by 7 bases and J by 5 bases, with 18 bases between the two germline ends. CDR1 LNHDA and CDR2 SQIVND come from the germline V gene (reference sequence). The CDR3 is 15 amino acids. CDR3 DNA sequence: TGTGCCAGTACCTCGACCGGGACTGCTTATCAGCCCCAGCATTTT. This translates into CASTSTGTAYQPQHF. Full variable domain (outside the CDR3, taken from reference TRBV19 and TRBJ1-5): DGGITQSPKYLFRKEGQNVTLSCEQNLNHDAMYWYRQDPGQGLRLIYYSQIVNDFQKGDIAEGYSVSREKKESFPLTVTSAQKNPTAFYLCASTSTGTAYQPQHFGDGTRLSIL.

This clone was seen ten or more times. V and J are TRBV27 and TRBJ2-1, with D possibly matching TRBD1 (7 bases). In germline, CDR1 is MNHEY, CDR2 SMNVEV (reference sequence). CDR3 length equals 15 residues. V gave up 3 bases and J gave up 6 bases, with 15 bases separating them. The CDR3 DNA reads as TGTGCCAGCAGTTTGACTAGGGGGCTTCTCAATGAGCAGTTCTTC. Protein product: CASSLTRGLLNEQFF.

This sequence joins TRBV30 and TRBJ1-6; D remains ambiguous. Germline CDR1 GTSNPN, CDR2 SVGIG (reference sequence). The CDR3 loop spans 15 amino acids. The V end lost 1 base, the J end lost 0 bases, and 7 bases lay between the germline ends. The CDR3 spells CAWSAKSSYNSPLHF. For the CDR3, the DNA is TGTGCCTGGAGTGCCAAGAGCTCCTATAATTCACCCCTCCACTTT.

J is TRBJ1-2 and V is TRBV6-1, with a tentative D call TRBD1 (6 bases). This CDR3 spans 15 amino acids. The germline V gene has CDR1 MNHNS and CDR2 SASEGT. Trimming removed 5 bases from V and 7 bases from J, with 20 bases in between. CDR3 sequence reads: CASSTPHRERSGYTF. Here the CDR3 DNA reads TGTGCCAGCAGTACCCCTCACAGGGAACGGTCTGGCTACACCTTC.

This clone is medium-sized by share. This rearrangement joins TRBV19 to TRBJ1-5; tentatively, D is TRBD1 (5 bases). Trimming pared 4 bases from V and 3 bases from J, leaving 10 bases between. This CDR3 contains 14 residues. CDR1 is LNHDA and CDR2 is SQIVND in the germline V gene (reference sequence). The CDR3 loop reads CASSTQGNNQPQHF. DNA for the CDR3: TGTGCCAGTAGTACGCAGGGAAACAATCAGCCCCAGCATTTT.

This clone is medium-sized. The V and J genes are TRBV12-3 or TRBV12-4 and TRBJ2-7, with D tentatively TRBD2 (6 bases). The ends were cut back, 2 bases at V and 3 bases at J, with 11 bases in the middle. CDR3 length equals 14 residues. CDR3 protein: CASSLRGMNYEQYF. The DNA of the CDR3 is TGTGCCAGCAGTTTACGGGGGATGAACTACGAGCAGTACTTC.

This chain uses TRBV7-3 with TRBJ2-7; D not certain. V was trimmed by 5 bases and J by 0 bases, leaving 11 bases between them. Germline loops: CDR1 SGHTA, CDR2 FQGTGA. This CDR3 spans 14 amino acids. CDR3 DNA: TGTGCCAGCAGCCCATCCCAGGCCTCCTACGAGCAGTACTTC. It encodes CASSPSQASYEQYF. The full variable domain, rest sourced from reference TRBV7-3 and TRBJ2-7, is GAGVSQTPSNKVTEKGKYVELRCDPISGHTALYWYRQSLGQGPEFLIYFQGTGAADDSGLPNDRFFAVRPEGSVSTLKIQRTERGDSAVYLCASSPSQASYEQYFGPGTRLTVT.

This sequence joins TRBV20-1 and TRBJ1-2; 7 bases are shared with TRBD1. Trimming cost V 4 bases and J 4 bases; bases outside gene matches: 3. Looked up from germline, CDR1 is DFQATT and CDR2 is SNEGSKA (reference sequence). This CDR3 has 12 residues. The CDR3 bases are TGCAGTGCTACAGGGGGTTTCTATGGCTACACCTTC. Translated, it gives CSATGGFYGYTF.

This clone is judged medium-sized (0.01 to 0.1%). The chain has TRBV12-3 or TRBV12-4 and TRBJ1-5; tentatively, D is TRBD1 (6 bases). Trimming stripped 4 bases from V and 4 bases from J, with 14 bases between. This CDR3 contains 15 residues. The CDR3 nucleotides are TGTGCCAGCAGTTCCGACAGGATCTCAAATCAGCCCCAGCATTTT. Encoded protein: CASSSDRISNQPQHF.

In the case of this clone: Other DNA sequences within the sample encode an identical CDR3. CDR3 residues: CSASTVYGYTF. The CDR3 region has the DNA TGCAGTGCTAGTACTGTCTATGGCTACACCTTC. The chain uses TRBV20-1 and TRBJ1-2; D is ambiguous. Trimming pared 3 bases from V and 4 bases from J, leaving 6 bases between. The V gene's germline CDR1 is DFQATT and CDR2 SNEGSKA (reference sequence). CDR3 size: 11 residues.

This chain links TRBV15 with TRBJ2-1; no reliable D call. The CDR3 sequence is 16 residues long. Trimming shortened V by 3 bases and J by 7 bases, and 19 bases separated the two germline ends. Germline CDR1 LNHNV, CDR2 YYDKDF (reference sequence). CDR3 in amino acids: CATSRPVGWMRNEQFF. CDR3 DNA: TGTGCCACCAGCAGGCCCGTAGGCTGGATGAGGAATGAGCAGTTCTTC.

As regards this clone: No conserved phenylalanine or tryptophan is present at the end of the CDR3, so a read error is the likely explanation. CDR3 sequence: CASSQLRDSPIYGYTY. The CDR3 DNA sequence: TGTGCCAGCAGTCAACTCCGGGACAGTCCTATCTATGGCTACACCTAC. The rearrangement joins TRBV28 to TRBJ1-2, with 7 bases identical to TRBD1. The CDR3 covers 16 residues. The germline gives CDR1 MDHEN, CDR2 SYDVKM. V lost 5 bases and J lost 4; bases outside the gene matches: 13.

This sequence joins TRBV18 and TRBJ1-5, with D hard to call. Trimming cost V 6 bases and J 0 bases, with 21 bases left between them. Germline V gene data show CDR1 as KGHSH and CDR2 as LQKENI. There are 18 residues in the CDR3. For the CDR3, the DNA is TGTGCCAGCTCCCTCAATACGGGGAGAGAAAATAGCAATCAGCCCCAGCATTTT. Translation: CASSLNTGRENSNQPQHF.

This clone was seen a handful of times. The chain combines TRBV28 with TRBJ1-3; D call uncertain. Germline V lookup: CDR1 MDHEN, CDR2 SYDVKM. Between the trimmed V and J ends, which lost 5 bases and 6 bases, there was a span of 11 bases. The CDR3 runs to 13 residues. CDR3 sequence reads: CASSASPENTIYF. Written as DNA, the CDR3 is TGTGCCAGCAGTGCTTCCCCGGAAAACACCATATATTTT.

This clone is medium-sized (0.01 to 0.1%). The chain couples TRBV7-2 to TRBJ1-2, with 7 positions matching TRBD1. Trimming at V came to 1 base and at J to 0 bases, leaving 2 bases not matched to a gene. This CDR3 region has 15 residues. Germline CDR1 is SGHTA and CDR2 is FQGNSA. Here the CDR3 reads CASSLEGQTNYGYTF. As DNA, the CDR3 is TGTGCCAGCAGCTTAGAGGGACAGACTAACTATGGCTACACCTTC.

Remarks on this clone: One end of the junction is discordant with germline, which a read error may explain. This chain connects TRBV6-1 to TRBJ2-5, with D possibly being TRBD2 (5 bases). CDR3 size: 13 residues. Germline CDR1 and CDR2: MNHNS and SASEGT. CDR3 amino acids: CASNTSGSETHYF. The CDR3 DNA reads TGTGCCAGCAATACGAGCGGATCAGAGACCCATTACTTC.

This chain links TRBV28 with TRBJ2-1; D call uncertain. Trimming removed 3 bases at V and 9 bases at J, with 6 bases between. The CDR3 runs 11 residues. Germline lookup yields CDR1 MDHEN and CDR2 SYDVKM. CDR3 in DNA: TGTGCCAGCAGTTTGGGTGTTGAGCAGTTCTTC. This translates into CASSLGVEQFF.

The chain has TRBV20-1 and TRBJ1-6; tentatively, D is TRBD1 (5 bases). Per germline, CDR1 DFQATT and CDR2 SNEGSKA (reference sequence). Trimming cost V 3 bases and J 14 bases, with 14 bases left between them. This CDR3 is built from 12 residues. The CDR3 DNA reads as TGCAGTGCTAGTGTGTCAGGGAGGACCCTCCACTTT. As protein: CSASVSGRTLHF.

This clone is deemed medium-sized (0.01 to 0.1%). J is TRBJ2-1 and V is TRBV6-1, with TRBD1 matching over 11 bases. Trimming took 7 bases from V and 6 from J; bases not matched to a gene: 5. From germline, CDR1 is MNHNS and CDR2 SASEGT. The CDR3 consists of 14 residues. CDR3 loop: CASIGQGALNEQFF. The DNA of the CDR3 is TGTGCCAGCATCGGACAGGGGGCACTCAATGAGCAGTTCTTC.

Sample share makes this clone medium-sized. The chain joins TRBV7-3 to TRBJ2-2; either TRBD1 or TRBD2 may fit D (6 bases each). The germline V gene has CDR1 SGHTA and CDR2 FQGTGA. This CDR3 region has 14 residues. V lost 3 bases to trimming and J lost 7 bases, with 12 bases between them. CDR3 sequence reads: CASSLTGAGGELFF. In DNA, the CDR3 is TGTGCCAGCAGCTTGACGGGGGCGGGCGGGGAGCTGTTTTTT. Full variable domain (missing parts from reference TRBV7-3 and TRBJ2-2): GAGVSQTPSNKVTEKGKYVELRCDPISGHTALYWYRQSLGQGPEFLIYFQGTGAADDSGLPNDRFFAVRPEGSVSTLKIQRTERGDSAVYLCASSLTGAGGELFFGEGSRLTVL.

There are many counts of this clone. The chain uses TRBV18 and TRBJ2-1; D gene ambiguous. V lost 0 bases, J lost 3 bases, and 9 bases lay in between. Germline V CDR1 and CDR2: KGHSH, LQKENI. The CDR3 consists of 15 residues. This CDR3 is CASSPPGEHYNEQFF. For the CDR3, the DNA is TGTGCCAGCTCACCACCGGGTGAGCACTACAATGAGCAGTTCTTC.

This clone is large within its sample. This sequence joins TRBV20-1 and TRBJ1-5; 8 bases line up with TRBD1. This CDR3 is 16 amino acids long. CDR1 and CDR2 (germline): DFQATT, SNEGSKA (reference sequence). V trimming: 5 bases; J trimming: 1 base; junction bases outside the gene matches: 10. The CDR3 here is CSAWGRGLTSNQPQHF. DNA for the CDR3: TGCAGTGCTTGGGGCAGGGGGCTAACGAGCAATCAGCCCCAGCATTTT.

This clone is medium-sized (0.01 to 0.1%) in the sample. The chain carries TRBV6-2 or TRBV6-3 and TRBJ2-1; 13 bases agree with TRBD2. J was trimmed by 9 bases and V by 2 bases; bases with no gene match: 1. CDR3 length: 14 residues. The germline CDR1 and CDR2 sequences are MNHEY and SVGEGT. In DNA form, the CDR3 reads TGTGCCAGCAGTTACGGACTAGCGGGAGCTGAGCAGTTCTTC. Its protein product is CASSYGLAGAEQFF.

This chain joins TRBV5-1 and TRBJ1-1; no firm D call. CDR1 is SGHRS and CDR2 is YFSETQ in the germline V gene. Between the trimmed V and J ends, which lost 5 bases and 3 bases, there was a span of 17 bases. The CDR3 runs to 15 residues. CDR3 in amino acids: CASSFTGTVDTEAFF. CDR3 nucleotide sequence: TGCGCCAGCAGTTTCACCGGCACAGTGGACACTGAAGCTTTCTTT.

The genes are TRBV30 and TRBJ2-1; no clear D gene. Germline-derived CDR1 and CDR2 are GTSNPN and SVGIG (reference sequence). Deletions cut 2 bases from V and 0 bases from J, with 14 bases between. The CDR3 has 16 residues. This chain's CDR3 is CAWSLAARSSYNEQFF. The CDR3 nucleotides are TGTGCCTGGAGTCTCGCCGCCAGGAGCTCCTACAATGAGCAGTTCTTC.

V and J are TRBV7-9 and TRBJ2-1; D may be TRBD2 (5 bases). Between the trimmed V and J ends, which lost 1 base and 5 bases, there was a span of 9 bases. The CDR3 loop spans 14 amino acids. Germline loops: CDR1 SEHNR, CDR2 FQNEAQ (reference sequence). In DNA form, the CDR3 reads TGTGCCAGCAGCTTAGGCGTGGAGGACAATGAGCAGTTCTTC. This gives the protein CASSLGVEDNEQFF.

This clone has just a few counts. This sequence joins TRBV28 and TRBJ1-3, with D unclear. Germline V gene data show CDR1 as MDHEN and CDR2 as SYDVKM. Deletions cut 4 bases from V and 0 bases from J, with 10 bases between. The CDR3 sequence is 15 residues long. DNA for the CDR3: TGTGCCAGCAGTTCTGACGGACTCTCTGGAAACACCATATATTTT. Translation: CASSSDGLSGNTIYF.